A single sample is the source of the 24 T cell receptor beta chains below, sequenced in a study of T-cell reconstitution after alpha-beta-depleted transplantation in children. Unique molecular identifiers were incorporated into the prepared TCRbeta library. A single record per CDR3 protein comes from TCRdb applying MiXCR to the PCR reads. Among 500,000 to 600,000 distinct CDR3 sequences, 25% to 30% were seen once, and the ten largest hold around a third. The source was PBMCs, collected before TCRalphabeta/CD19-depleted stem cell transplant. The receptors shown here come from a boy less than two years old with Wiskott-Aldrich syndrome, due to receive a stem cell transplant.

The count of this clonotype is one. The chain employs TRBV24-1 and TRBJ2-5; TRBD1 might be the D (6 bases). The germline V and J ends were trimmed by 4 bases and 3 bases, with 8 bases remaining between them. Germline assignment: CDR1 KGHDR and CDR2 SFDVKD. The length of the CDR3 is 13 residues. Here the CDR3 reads CATSEGAKETQYF. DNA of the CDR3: TGTGCCACCAGTGAGGGGGCGAAAGAGACCCAGTACTTC.

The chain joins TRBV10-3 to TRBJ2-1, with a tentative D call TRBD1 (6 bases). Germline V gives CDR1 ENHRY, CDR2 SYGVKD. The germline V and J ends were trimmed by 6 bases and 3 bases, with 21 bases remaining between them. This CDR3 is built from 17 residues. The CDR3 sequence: CAISNRVSGAFYNEQFF. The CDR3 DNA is TGTGCCATCAGCAACCGAGTGTCAGGGGCCTTCTACAATGAGCAGTTCTTC.

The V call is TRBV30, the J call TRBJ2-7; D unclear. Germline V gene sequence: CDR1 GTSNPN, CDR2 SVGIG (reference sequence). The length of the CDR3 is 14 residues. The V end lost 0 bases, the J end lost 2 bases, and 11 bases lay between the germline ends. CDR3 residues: CAWSVQGIAYEQYF. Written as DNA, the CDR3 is TGTGCCTGGAGTGTACAAGGTATAGCCTACGAGCAGTACTTC.

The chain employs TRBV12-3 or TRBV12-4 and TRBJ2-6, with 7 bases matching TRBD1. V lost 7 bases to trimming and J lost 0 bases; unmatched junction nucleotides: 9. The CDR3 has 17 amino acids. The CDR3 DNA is TGTGCCAGCACCCGAACAGGGGTTCCCTCTGGGGCCAACGTCCTGACTTTC. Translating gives CASTRTGVPSGANVLTF.

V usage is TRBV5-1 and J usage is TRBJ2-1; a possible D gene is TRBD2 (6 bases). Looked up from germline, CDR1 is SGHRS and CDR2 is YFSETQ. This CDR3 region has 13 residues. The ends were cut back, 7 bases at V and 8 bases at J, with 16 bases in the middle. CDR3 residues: CASRENLRDEQFF. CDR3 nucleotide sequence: TGCGCCAGCCGGGAGAACCTTAGGGATGAGCAGTTCTTC.

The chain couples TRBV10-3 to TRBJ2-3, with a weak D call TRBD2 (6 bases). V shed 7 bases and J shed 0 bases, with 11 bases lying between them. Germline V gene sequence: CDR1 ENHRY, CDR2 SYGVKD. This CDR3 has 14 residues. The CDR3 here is CAITRGLSTDTQYF. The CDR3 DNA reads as TGTGCCATCACGAGGGGACTGAGCACAGATACGCAGTATTTT.

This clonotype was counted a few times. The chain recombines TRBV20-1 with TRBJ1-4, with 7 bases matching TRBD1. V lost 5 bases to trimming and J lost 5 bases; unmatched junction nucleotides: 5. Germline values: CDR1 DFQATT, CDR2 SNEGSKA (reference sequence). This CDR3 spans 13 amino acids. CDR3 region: CSAQPGQNEKLFF. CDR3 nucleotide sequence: TGCAGTGCTCAACCGGGACAGAATGAAAAACTGTTTTTT.

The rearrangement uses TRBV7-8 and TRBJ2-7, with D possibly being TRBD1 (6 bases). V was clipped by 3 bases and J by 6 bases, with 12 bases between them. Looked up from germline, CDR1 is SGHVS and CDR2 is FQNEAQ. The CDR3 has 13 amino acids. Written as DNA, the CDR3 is TGTGCCAGCAGCTTGGGTCAGGGGACCGAGCAGTACTTC. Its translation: CASSLGQGTEQYF.

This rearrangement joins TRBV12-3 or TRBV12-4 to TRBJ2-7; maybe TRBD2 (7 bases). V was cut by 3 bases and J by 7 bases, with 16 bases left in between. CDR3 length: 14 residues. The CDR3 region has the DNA TGTGCCAGCAGTTTCGGTGAAGGGGGGGTGGAGCAGTACTTC. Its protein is CASSFGEGGVEQYF.

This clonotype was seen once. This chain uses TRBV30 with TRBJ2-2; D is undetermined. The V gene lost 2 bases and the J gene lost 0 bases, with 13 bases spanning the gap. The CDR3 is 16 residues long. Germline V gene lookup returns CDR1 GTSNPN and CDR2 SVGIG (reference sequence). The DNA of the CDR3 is TGTGCCTGGAGTCGAATGGGCAGGCCGAACACCGGGGAGCTGTTTTTT. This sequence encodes CAWSRMGRPNTGELFF.

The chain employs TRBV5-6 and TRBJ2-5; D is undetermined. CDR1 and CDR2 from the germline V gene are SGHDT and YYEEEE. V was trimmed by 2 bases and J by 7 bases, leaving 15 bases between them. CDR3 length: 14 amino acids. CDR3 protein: CASSFTGPSGTQYF. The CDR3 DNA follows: TGTGCCAGCAGCTTTACTGGCCCTTCGGGGACCCAGTACTTC.

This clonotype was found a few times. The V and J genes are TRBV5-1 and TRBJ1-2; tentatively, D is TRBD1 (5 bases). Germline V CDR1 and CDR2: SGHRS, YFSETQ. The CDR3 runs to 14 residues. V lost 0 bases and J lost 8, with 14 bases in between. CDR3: CASSLAGRAYGYTF. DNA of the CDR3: TGCGCCAGCAGCTTGGCAGGGCGGGCTTACGGCTACACCTTC.

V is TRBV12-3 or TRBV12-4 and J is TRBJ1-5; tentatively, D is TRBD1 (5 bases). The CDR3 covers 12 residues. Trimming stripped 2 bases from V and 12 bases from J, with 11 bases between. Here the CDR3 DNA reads TGTGCCAGCAGTTTATCGTCAGGGCACCAGCATTTT. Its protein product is CASSLSSGHQHF.

CDR3 residues: CASSTGQGGFMYEQYF. Here the CDR3 DNA reads TGCGCCAGCAGCACCGGACAGGGAGGCTTTATGTACGAGCAGTACTTC. V and J are TRBV5-1 and TRBJ2-7; 8 bases match TRBD1. Germline CDR1 SGHRS, CDR2 YFSETQ. The CDR3 consists of 16 residues. With V trimmed by 4 bases and J by 4 bases, 13 bases remained unmatched.

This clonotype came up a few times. The CDR3 nucleotides read TGCAGTGCTAGAGATCTGTTAAGGACACCGACCTACAATGAGCAGTTCTTC. It encodes CSARDLLRTPTYNEQFF. V and J are TRBV20-1 and TRBJ2-1; TRBD1 might be the D (5 bases). The V end was cut by 0 bases, the J end by 2 bases, with 17 bases between. Germline V gene sequence: CDR1 DFQATT, CDR2 SNEGSKA (reference sequence). The CDR3 has 17 amino acids.

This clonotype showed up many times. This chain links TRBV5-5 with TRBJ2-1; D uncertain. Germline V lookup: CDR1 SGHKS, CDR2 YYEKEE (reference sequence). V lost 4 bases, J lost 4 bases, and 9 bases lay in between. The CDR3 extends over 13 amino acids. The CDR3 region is CASSRDGYNEQFF. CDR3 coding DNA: TGTGCCAGCAGCCGTGACGGATACAATGAGCAGTTCTTC.

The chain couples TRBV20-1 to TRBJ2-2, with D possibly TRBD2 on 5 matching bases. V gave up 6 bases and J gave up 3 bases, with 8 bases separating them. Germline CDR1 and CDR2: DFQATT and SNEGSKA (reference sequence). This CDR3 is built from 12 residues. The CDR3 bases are TGCAGTGCCCTCGGGGACACCGGGGAGCTGTTTTTT. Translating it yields CSALGDTGELFF.

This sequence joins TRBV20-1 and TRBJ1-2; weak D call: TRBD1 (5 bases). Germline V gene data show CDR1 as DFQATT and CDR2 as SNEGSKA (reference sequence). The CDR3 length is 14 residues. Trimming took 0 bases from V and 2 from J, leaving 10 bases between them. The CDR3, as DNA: TGCAGTGCTAGAGATGCAGGGCCAAACTATGGCTACACCTTC. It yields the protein CSARDAGPNYGYTF.

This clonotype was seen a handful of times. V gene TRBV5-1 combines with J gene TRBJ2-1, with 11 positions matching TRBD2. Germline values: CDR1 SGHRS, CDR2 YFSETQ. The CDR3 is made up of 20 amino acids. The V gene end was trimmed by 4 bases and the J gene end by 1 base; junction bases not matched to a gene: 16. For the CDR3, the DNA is TGCGCCAGCAGCCCGGGACTAGCGGCTTCTCCGTCTATGTCCTACAATGAGCAGTTCTTC. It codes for CASSPGLAASPSMSYNEQFF.

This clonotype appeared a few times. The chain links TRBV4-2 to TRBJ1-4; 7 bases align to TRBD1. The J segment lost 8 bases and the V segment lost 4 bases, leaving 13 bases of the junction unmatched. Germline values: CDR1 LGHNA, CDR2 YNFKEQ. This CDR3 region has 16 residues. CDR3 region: CASSPPRQGSGEKLFF. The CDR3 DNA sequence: TGTGCCAGCAGCCCGCCCAGACAGGGTTCGGGGGAAAAACTGTTTTTT.

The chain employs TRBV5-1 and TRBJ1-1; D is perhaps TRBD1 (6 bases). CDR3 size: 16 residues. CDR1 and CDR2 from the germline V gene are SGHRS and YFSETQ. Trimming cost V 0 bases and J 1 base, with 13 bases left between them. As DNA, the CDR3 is TGCGCCAGCAGCTTGGAAAGGGGGGGCGCGAACACTGAAGCTTTCTTT. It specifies CASSLERGGANTEAFF.

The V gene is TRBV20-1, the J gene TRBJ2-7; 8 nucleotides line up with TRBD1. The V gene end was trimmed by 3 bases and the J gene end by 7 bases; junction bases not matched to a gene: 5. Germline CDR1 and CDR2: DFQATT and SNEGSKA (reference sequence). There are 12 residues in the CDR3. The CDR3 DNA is TGCAGTGCTAGTCAGGGGGCTAAAGAGCAGTACTTC. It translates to CSASQGAKEQYF.

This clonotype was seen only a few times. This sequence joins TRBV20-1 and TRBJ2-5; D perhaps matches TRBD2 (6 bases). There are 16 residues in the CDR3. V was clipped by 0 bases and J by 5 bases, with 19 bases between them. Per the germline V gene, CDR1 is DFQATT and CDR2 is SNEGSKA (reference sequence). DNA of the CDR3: TGCAGTGCTAGAGATCCCACGGGGGAAGGAGGGGAGACCCAGTACTTC. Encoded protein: CSARDPTGEGGETQYF.

The CDR3 DNA reads as TGTGCCAGCAAGAGTAGCCGGGACAGGGAGGATACGCAGTATTTT. Residues: CASKSSRDREDTQYF. The rearrangement uses TRBV2 and TRBJ2-3, with 9 bases lining up with TRBD1. CDR1 is SNHLY, CDR2 FYNNEI, per germline. V trimming: 7 bases; J trimming: 6 bases; junction bases outside the gene matches: 11. The CDR3 has 15 amino acids.